This T cell receptor beta chain appears in the sequencing data of a study of blood T cell repertoires in COVID-19. As handled by the study authors: From reference gene primer amplification, estimates of nucleated cell counts were derived. Method: immunoSEQ multiplex PCR; TCRdb's copy keeps in-frame clones and lacks some. V and J calls and clone size are those listed in that table; D and trimming were worked out from the DNA. The sample carries 200,000 to 250,000 clones, 65% to 85% recorded once. In Cohort 3, a recovered donor had either two negative PCRs, clearance, or symptom resolution. Unmatched junction bases numbered 15, after V lost 6 bases and J lost 6 bases. Germline CDR1 reads MNHNY; CDR2 reads SVGAGI (reference sequence). The CDR3 has 17 amino acids.

This chain joins TRBV6-6 and TRBJ2-1; the match to TRBD2 covers 9 bases. What was sequenced was PBMCs or T cells enriched from blood (not recorded which). The receptor was isolated from a middle-aged woman who had recovered from COVID-19. The CDR3 region is CASSRNSIAGVANEQFF. In DNA form, the CDR3 reads TGTGCCAGCAGCCGAAACTCGATAGCGGGAGTAGCCAATGAGCAGTTCTTC.